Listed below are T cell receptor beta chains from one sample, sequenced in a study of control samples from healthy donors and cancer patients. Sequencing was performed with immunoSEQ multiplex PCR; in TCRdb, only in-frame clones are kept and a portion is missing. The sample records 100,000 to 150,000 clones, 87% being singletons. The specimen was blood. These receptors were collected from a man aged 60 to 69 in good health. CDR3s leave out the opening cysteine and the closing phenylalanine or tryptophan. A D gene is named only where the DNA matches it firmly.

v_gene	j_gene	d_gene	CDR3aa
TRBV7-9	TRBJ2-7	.	ASSPGTGTYEQY
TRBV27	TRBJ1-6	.	ASRSNSYNSPLH
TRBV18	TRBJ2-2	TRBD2	ASSPPTGGHAGELF
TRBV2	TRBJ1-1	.	ASTLLTENTEAF
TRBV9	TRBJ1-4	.	ASSARRVDEKLF
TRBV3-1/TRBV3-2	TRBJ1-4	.	ASSQGSDRTEKLF
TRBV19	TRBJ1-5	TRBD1	ATVPSDRGYSNQPQH
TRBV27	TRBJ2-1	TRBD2	ASSLSSTSGGAYEQF
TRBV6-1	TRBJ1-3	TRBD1	ASSEFRTGYGNTIY
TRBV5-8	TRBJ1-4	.	ASSLGALENEKLF
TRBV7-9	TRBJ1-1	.	ASTTFGDTEAF
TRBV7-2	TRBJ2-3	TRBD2	ASSLASGTSTDTQY
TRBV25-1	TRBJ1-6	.	ASSPETLNNSPLH
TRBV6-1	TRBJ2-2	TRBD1	ASVRQGAERELF
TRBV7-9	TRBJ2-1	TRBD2	ASSLFLGGASDEQF
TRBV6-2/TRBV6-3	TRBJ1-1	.	ASSRFGGSTEAF
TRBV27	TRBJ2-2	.	ASSLQANTGELF
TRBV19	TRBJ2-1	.	ASRTGSSYNEQF
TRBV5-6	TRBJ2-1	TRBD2	ASRSLAGVSSYNEQF
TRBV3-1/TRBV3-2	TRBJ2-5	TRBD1	ASSRSGTGGLETQY
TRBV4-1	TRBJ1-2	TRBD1	ASSQGTGGSYGYT
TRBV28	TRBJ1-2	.	ASSPGTFPFGYT
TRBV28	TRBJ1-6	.	ASTTNNSPLH
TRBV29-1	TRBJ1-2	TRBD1	SVGGTGVGYGYT
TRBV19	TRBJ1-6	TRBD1	ASGQGESSPLH
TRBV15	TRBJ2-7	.	ATSGGGSSYEQY
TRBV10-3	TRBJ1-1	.	AISESLGEAF
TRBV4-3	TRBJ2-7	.	ASSQEVSAGNEQY
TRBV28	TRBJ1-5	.	ASSSQVRNQPQH